Below are 32 T cell receptor beta chains sequenced from a single sample in a study of cytomegalovirus exposure and HLA in healthy donors. The primer mix had 60 Vbeta and 13 Jbeta primers. Libraries were prepared by immunoSEQ multiplex PCR; TCRdb keeps only in-frame clonotypes and omits some of them. The data hold 90,000 to 110,000 clones, with approximately 11% observed a single time. Input material: PBMCs. Every receptor here comes from a man aged 40-49 years in good health and CMV-seropositive.

V gene TRBV7-9 combines with J gene TRBJ2-2; D not certain. Germline V lookup: CDR1 SEHNR, CDR2 FQNEAQ (reference sequence). Trimming cost V 4 bases and J 3 bases, with 3 bases left between them. The length of the CDR3 is 12 residues. CDR3 loop: CASSSYTGELFF. CDR3 nucleotides: TGTGCCAGCAGCTCCTACACCGGGGAGCTGTTTTTT. The full variable domain, with the rest looked up from reference TRBV7-9 and TRBJ2-2, is DTGVSQNPRHKITKRGQNVTFRCDPISEHNRLYWYRQTLGQGPEFLTYFQNEAQLEKSRLLSDRFSAERPKGSFSTLEIQRTEQGDSAMYLCASSSYTGELFFGEGSRLTVL.

This clone was counted a few times. J is TRBJ2-5 and V is TRBV28; 8 nucleotides match TRBD1. Germline V gene data show CDR1 as MDHEN and CDR2 as SYDVKM. Trimming took 5 bases from V and 6 from J; bases not matched to a gene: 11. The CDR3 has 15 amino acids. CDR3 in amino acids: CASSLLTGGEQTQYF. As DNA, the CDR3 is TGTGCCAGCAGTCTCCTTACAGGGGGAGAACAGACCCAGTACTTC.

The chain's CDR3 is CASAMGRGLEQYF. CDR3 DNA: TGTGCCAGCGCCATGGGCAGGGGGCTCGAGCAGTACTTC. The V and J genes are TRBV27 and TRBJ2-7; the match to TRBD1 covers 8 bases. V was pared by 8 bases and J by 6 bases, with 9 bases of the junction left unmatched. Germline V gene sequence: CDR1 MNHEY, CDR2 SMNVEV (reference sequence). The CDR3 contains 13 residues.

This clone was observed a handful of times. The rearrangement uses TRBV5-1 and TRBJ2-5; 10 nucleotides agree with TRBD1. Germline lookup yields CDR1 SGHRS and CDR2 YFSETQ. The CDR3 runs to 16 residues. V dropped 1 base and J dropped 2; count of bases not matched to a gene: 5. The CDR3 sequence: CASSLLGTGDQETQYF. The CDR3 bases are TGCGCCAGCAGCTTGCTAGGGACAGGGGATCAAGAGACCCAGTACTTC.

The CDR3 here is CASSPIRGTGELFF. Written as DNA, the CDR3 is TGTGCCAGCAGCCCGATTCGGGGCACCGGGGAGCTGTTTTTT. The genes are TRBV9 and TRBJ2-2; TRBD2 might be the D (5 bases). Germline-derived CDR1 and CDR2 are SGDLS and YYNGEE. The V end lost 4 bases, the J end lost 4 bases, and 11 bases lay between the germline ends. This CDR3 is built from 14 residues. The variable domain in full, with the rest retrieved from reference TRBV9 and TRBJ2-2, is DSGVTQTPKHLITATGQRVTLRCSPRSGDLSVYWYQQSLDQGLQFLIQYYNGEERAKGNILERFSAQQFPDLHSELNLSSLELGDSALYFCASSPIRGTGELFFGEGSRLTVL.

This clone has a handful of counts. The CDR3: CASRTGGSWNEQFF. The CDR3 DNA reads TGTGCCAGCAGAACAGGGGGCTCTTGGAATGAGCAGTTCTTC. The chain joins TRBV7-9 to TRBJ2-1; 9 bases fit TRBD1. Trimming cost V 6 bases and J 7 bases; bases outside gene matches: 7. The CDR3 runs to 14 residues. In germline, CDR1 is SEHNR, CDR2 FQNEAQ (reference sequence).

The V call is TRBV29-1, the J call TRBJ2-1, with 8 positions matching TRBD2. V was pared by 5 bases and J by 5 bases, with 5 bases of the junction left unmatched. This CDR3 is built from 13 residues. Germline lookup yields CDR1 SQVTM and CDR2 ANQGSEA. The CDR3 DNA sequence: TGCAGCGTTAGTCCAGCGGGAGACAATGAGCAGTTCTTC. It yields the protein CSVSPAGDNEQFF.

This clone was found a few times. The chain employs TRBV5-4 and TRBJ1-4; possible D gene TRBD1, 6 bases. From germline, CDR1 is SGHNT and CDR2 YYREEE (reference sequence). Trimming cost V 4 bases and J 1 base, with 8 bases left between them. CDR3 length equals 14 residues. CDR3 sequence (DNA): TGTGCCAGCAGCCGGACAGTAACTAATGAAAAACTGTTTTTT. Its protein is CASSRTVTNEKLFF.

This clone turned up a few times. The same CDR3 can be traced to other DNA sequences in this sample. The gene calls are TRBV6-5 and TRBJ1-2; TRBD1 might be the D (5 bases). Trimming cost V 5 bases and J 8 bases, with 15 bases left between them. Germline lookup yields CDR1 MNHEY and CDR2 SVGAGI. There are 13 residues in the CDR3. CDR3 region: CASSPPGRGGYTF. For the CDR3, the DNA is TGTGCCAGCAGTCCCCCCGGGCGGGGCGGCTACACCTTC.

This clone was recorded a few times. The chain combines TRBV18 with TRBJ1-5; 10 bases agree with TRBD1. The germline CDR1 and CDR2 sequences are KGHSH and LQKENI. The CDR3 covers 18 residues. V trimming: 2 bases; J trimming: 0 bases; junction bases outside the gene matches: 7. This chain's CDR3 is CASSPGTGARDSNQPQHF. In nucleotides, the CDR3 is TGTGCCAGCTCACCAGGGACAGGGGCGCGGGATAGCAATCAGCCCCAGCATTTT.

The genes are TRBV9 and TRBJ1-4; D call uncertain. The CDR3 has 15 amino acids. V lost 2 bases and J lost 0, with 8 bases in between. Germline V CDR1 and CDR2: SGDLS, YYNGEE. The CDR3 DNA follows: TGTGCCAGCAGCGTTCGGGGAACAACTAATGAAAAACTGTTTTTT. Translation: CASSVRGTTNEKLFF.

This clone was seen a few times. The V call is TRBV6-1, the J call TRBJ1-2; possible D gene TRBD1, 5 bases. V lost 6 bases and J lost 7, with 18 bases in between. This CDR3 spans 14 amino acids. Germline CDR1 reads MNHNS; CDR2 reads SASEGT. The CDR3 region has the DNA TGTGCCAGCAGAGAGTCCCCGGGGGTGGCTGGCTACACCTTC. This translates into CASRESPGVAGYTF.

The chain is built from TRBV7-2 and TRBJ1-2, with D possibly TRBD1 on 6 matching bases. This CDR3 region has 15 residues. V lost 2 bases to trimming and J lost 0 bases, with 10 bases between them. The germline V gene encodes CDR1 SGHTA and CDR2 FQGNSA. CDR3 bases: TGTGCCAGCAGCTTATTCAGGGGAGCTAACTATGGCTACACCTTC. As protein: CASSLFRGANYGYTF.

This clone has more than one count but fewer than ten. The rearrangement uses TRBV6-1 and TRBJ1-5; TRBD1 is a possible D gene (5 bases). This CDR3 region has 15 residues. The V and J ends lost 6 bases and 4 bases respectively, with 16 bases between them. The germline V gene encodes CDR1 MNHNS and CDR2 SASEGT. CDR3 nucleotide sequence: TGTGCCAGCAGGGAGCAGGGAAAGGGGAATCAGCCCCAGCATTTT. This codes for CASREQGKGNQPQHF.

This clone was recorded a few times. This chain uses TRBV28 with TRBJ1-1; 8 bases are a match to TRBD1. The CDR3 contains 16 residues. The J segment lost 1 base and the V segment lost 6 bases, leaving 10 bases of the junction unmatched. Germline V gene data show CDR1 as MDHEN and CDR2 as SYDVKM. In nucleotides, the CDR3 is TGTGCCAGCAGGCAAGACAGGGGTGGAGGGAACACTGAAGCTTTCTTT. This codes for CASRQDRGGGNTEAFF.

The chain carries TRBV23-1 and TRBJ2-6; D remains ambiguous. TRBV23-1 qualifies as an ORF whose function is uncertain. V dropped 3 bases and J dropped 2 bases, with 8 bases sitting between them. This CDR3 has 15 amino acids. CDR3: CASSHEQPGANVLTF. The CDR3 DNA sequence: TGCGCCAGCAGTCACGAACAGCCTGGGGCCAACGTCCTGACTTTC.

The J gene is TRBJ1-1, the V gene TRBV5-1, with TRBD1 identical over 7 bases. The CDR3 sequence is 15 residues long. V was pared by 4 bases and J by 0 bases, with 6 bases of the junction left unmatched. The V gene's germline CDR1 is SGHRS and CDR2 YFSETQ. The CDR3 region is CASSLVRGLNTEAFF. The DNA for the CDR3 is TGCGCCAGCAGCCTTGTAAGGGGGCTGAACACTGAAGCTTTCTTT.

This rearrangement joins TRBV5-1 to TRBJ1-1; D is possibly TRBD1 (6 bases). The CDR3 loop spans 14 amino acids. Germline assignment: CDR1 SGHRS and CDR2 YFSETQ. V dropped 3 bases and J dropped 0 bases, with 9 bases sitting between them. The CDR3 loop is CASSSQGMNTEAFF. The CDR3 region has the DNA TGCGCCAGCAGCTCACAGGGTATGAACACTGAAGCTTTCTTT.

The chain uses TRBV28 and TRBJ2-3; D is possibly TRBD2 (5 bases). Germline V lookup: CDR1 MDHEN, CDR2 SYDVKM. The CDR3 consists of 15 residues. V lost 5 bases and J lost 6, with 18 bases in between. This CDR3 is CASSLPNLAGDTQYF. CDR3 sequence (DNA): TGTGCCAGCAGTCTCCCAAATCTAGCAGGCGATACGCAGTATTTT. Full variable domain (remainder filled in from reference TRBV28 and TRBJ2-3): DVKVTQSSRYLVKRTGEKVFLECVQDMDHENMFWYRQDPGLGLRLIYFSYDVKMKEKGDIPEGYSVSREKKERFSLILESASTNQTSMYLCASSLPNLAGDTQYFGPGTRLTVL.

This clone has a handful of counts. This chain joins TRBV6-1 and TRBJ2-1; the match to TRBD2 covers 15 bases. The CDR3 loop spans 18 amino acids. Germline lookup yields CDR1 MNHNS and CDR2 SASEGT. V lost 2 bases to trimming and J lost 1 base; unmatched junction nucleotides: 3. CDR3 sequence (DNA): TGTGCCAGCAGTGAATCAGGACTAGCGGGAGGGTCCTACAATGAGCAGTTCTTC. Residues: CASSESGLAGGSYNEQFF.

This clone has only a few counts. The genes are TRBV7-9 and TRBJ2-7, with 7 bases that match TRBD2. CDR3 length: 15 amino acids. The germline CDR1 and CDR2 sequences are SEHNR and FQNEAQ (reference sequence). V lost 2 bases and J lost 5; bases outside the gene matches: 9. In DNA form, the CDR3 reads TGTGCCAGCAGCTTAACCGGGACTAAGATCCACGAGCAGTACTTC. It codes for CASSLTGTKIHEQYF.

This clone was seen a handful of times. The chain has TRBV7-2 and TRBJ2-7, with 10 bases fitting TRBD1. Germline V gene sequence: CDR1 SGHTA, CDR2 FQGNSA. The V segment lost 0 bases and the J segment 4 bases; nucleotides outside the gene matches: 9. This CDR3 is 17 amino acids long. The CDR3 region is CASSLALPGTGVYEQYF. CDR3 DNA: TGTGCCAGCAGCTTAGCATTGCCGGGGACAGGGGTGTACGAGCAGTACTTC.

This chain connects TRBV27 to TRBJ2-1; TRBD2 matches at 8 bases. This CDR3 contains 15 residues. Looked up from germline, CDR1 is MNHEY and CDR2 is SMNVEV (reference sequence). Germline trimming cut 6 bases from V and 4 bases from J; bases unmatched to any gene: 8. Here the CDR3 reads CASSTAGVGYNEQFF. CDR3 DNA: TGTGCCAGCAGCACAGCGGGAGTGGGATACAATGAGCAGTTCTTC.

In its sample, this clone was seen a few times. The chain joins TRBV4-1 to TRBJ2-1; TRBD2 matches at 12 bases. Per the germline V gene, CDR1 is MGHRA and CDR2 is YSYEKL. CDR3 length equals 17 residues. J gave up 2 bases and V 4 bases, and 6 bases lay outside the gene matches. Here the CDR3 reads CASSRWTSGTAYNEQFF. In nucleotides, the CDR3 is TGCGCCAGCAGCCGATGGACTAGCGGGACCGCCTACAATGAGCAGTTCTTC.

This clone was counted between two and nine times. V usage is TRBV19 and J usage is TRBJ1-3; D unclear. CDR1 and CDR2 (germline): LNHDA, SQIVND (reference sequence). V lost 5 bases and J 0 bases, leaving 11 bases between the germline ends. The CDR3 has 15 amino acids. The chain's CDR3 is CASSASGSSGNTIYF. DNA for the CDR3: TGTGCCAGTAGTGCCTCAGGTAGCTCTGGAAACACCATATATTTT.

The chain's CDR3 is CASSPWTGEGGYTF. The CDR3 coding sequence is TGTGCCAGCAGCCCCTGGACAGGGGAAGGGGGCTACACCTTC. The chain has TRBV5-6 and TRBJ1-2; 9 positions agree with TRBD1. CDR3 length equals 14 residues. Trimming took 4 bases from V and 8 from J; bases not matched to a gene: 9. Per germline, CDR1 SGHDT and CDR2 YYEEEE.

As to this clone: The CDR3 ends on some other residue instead of the conserved phenylalanine or tryptophan, so this is likely a read error. The V call is TRBV30, the J call TRBJ1-3; no firm D call. CDR1 is GTSNPN, CDR2 SVGIG, per germline (reference sequence). V was trimmed by 5 bases and J by 0 bases, leaving 8 bases between them. This CDR3 has 13 amino acids. CDR3 region: CAWGGSSGNTIYV. CDR3 bases: TGTGCCTGGGGCGGGAGCTCTGGAAACACCATATATGTT.

This clone was observed a handful of times. The chain is built from TRBV28 and TRBJ1-1, with TRBD1 as a possible D gene (6 bases). This CDR3 has 15 amino acids. The V and J ends lost 6 bases and 2 bases respectively, with 16 bases between them. In germline, CDR1 is MDHEN, CDR2 SYDVKM. CDR3 coding DNA: TGTGCCAGCAGGCCTCCAGGGGTGGTCAACACTGAAGCTTTCTTT. This codes for CASRPPGVVNTEAFF.

The rearrangement joins TRBV27 to TRBJ2-7; D perhaps matches TRBD1 (6 bases). Trimming removed 0 bases from V and 2 bases from J, with 11 bases in between. CDR1 and CDR2 (germline): MNHEY, SMNVEV (reference sequence). The CDR3 has 15 residues. The CDR3 loop reads CASSLSPQGTYEQYF. Here the CDR3 DNA reads TGTGCCAGCAGTTTATCCCCCCAGGGGACCTACGAGCAGTACTTC.

The rearrangement joins TRBV5-4 to TRBJ1-2, with a weak D call TRBD1 (5 bases). The germline V and J ends were trimmed by 0 bases and 5 bases, with 8 bases remaining between them. CDR1 and CDR2 (germline): SGHNT, YYREEE (reference sequence). The CDR3 sequence is 13 residues long. CDR3 sequence (DNA): TGTGCCAGCAGCTTGGATCAGGGTTATGGCTACACCTTC. Its protein product is CASSLDQGYGYTF.

The chain carries TRBV19 and TRBJ1-3; D unresolved. The CDR3 length is 15 residues. Germline CDR1 LNHDA, CDR2 SQIVND (reference sequence). The ends were cut back, 7 bases at V and 0 bases at J, with 13 bases in the middle. For the CDR3, the DNA is TGTGCCAGTATGTGGCAGTTTATCTCTGGAAACACCATATATTTT. It yields the protein CASMWQFISGNTIYF.

This clone was counted between two and nine times. The genes are TRBV27 and TRBJ2-7; D possibly corresponds to TRBD2 (6 bases). CDR1 is MNHEY, CDR2 SMNVEV, per germline (reference sequence). Trimming left V 2 bases short and J 3 bases short, with 17 bases between. CDR3 length: 16 residues. This chain's CDR3 is CASSLRDSGALYEQYF. CDR3 DNA sequence: TGTGCCAGCAGTTTACGGGACTCAGGTGCTCTCTACGAGCAGTACTTC.